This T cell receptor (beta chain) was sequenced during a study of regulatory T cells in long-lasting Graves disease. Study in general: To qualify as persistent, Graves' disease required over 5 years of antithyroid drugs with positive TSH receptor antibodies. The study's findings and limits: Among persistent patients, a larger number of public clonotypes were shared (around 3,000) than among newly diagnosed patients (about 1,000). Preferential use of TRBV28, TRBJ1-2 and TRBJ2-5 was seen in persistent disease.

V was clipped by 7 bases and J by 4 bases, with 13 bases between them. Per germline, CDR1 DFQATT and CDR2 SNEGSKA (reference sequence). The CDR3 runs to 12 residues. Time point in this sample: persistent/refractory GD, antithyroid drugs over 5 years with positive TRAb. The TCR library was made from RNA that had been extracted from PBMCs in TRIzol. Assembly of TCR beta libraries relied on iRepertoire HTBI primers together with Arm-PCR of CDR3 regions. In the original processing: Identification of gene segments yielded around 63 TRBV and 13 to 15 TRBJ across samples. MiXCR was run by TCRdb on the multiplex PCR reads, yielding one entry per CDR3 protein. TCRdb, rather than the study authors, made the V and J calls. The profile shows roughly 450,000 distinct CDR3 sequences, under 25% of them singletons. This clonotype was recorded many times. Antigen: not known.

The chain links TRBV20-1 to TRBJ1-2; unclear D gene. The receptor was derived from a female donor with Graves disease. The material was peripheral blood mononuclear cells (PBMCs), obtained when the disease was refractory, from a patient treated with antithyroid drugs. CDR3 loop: CSVEDFTYGYTF. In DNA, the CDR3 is TGCAGTGTTGAGGATTTCACCTATGGCTACACCTTC.